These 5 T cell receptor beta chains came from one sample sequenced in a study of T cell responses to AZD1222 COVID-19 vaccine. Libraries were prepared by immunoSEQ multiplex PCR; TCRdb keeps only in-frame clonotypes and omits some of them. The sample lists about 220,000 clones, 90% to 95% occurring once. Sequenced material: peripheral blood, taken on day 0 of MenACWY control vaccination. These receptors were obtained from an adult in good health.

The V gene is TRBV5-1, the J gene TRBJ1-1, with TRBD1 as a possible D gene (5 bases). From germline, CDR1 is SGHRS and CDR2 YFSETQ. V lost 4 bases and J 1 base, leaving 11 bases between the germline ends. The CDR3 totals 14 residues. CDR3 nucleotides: TGCGCCAGCAGCGAACAGGTGACGAACACTGAAGCTTTCTTT. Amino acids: CASSEQVTNTEAFF.

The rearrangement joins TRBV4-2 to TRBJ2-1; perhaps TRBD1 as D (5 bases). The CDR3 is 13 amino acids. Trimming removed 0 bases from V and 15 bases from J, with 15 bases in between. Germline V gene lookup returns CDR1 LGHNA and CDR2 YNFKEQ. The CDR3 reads CASSQETGSPPFF. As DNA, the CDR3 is TGTGCCAGCAGCCAAGAAACAGGCAGCCCCCCGTTCTTC.

CDR3 coding DNA: TGTGCCAGCACCCCGTGGGGAGGTAGGACCGGGGAGCTGTTTTTT. It is translated as CASTPWGGRTGELFF. V usage is TRBV6-2 or TRBV6-3 and J usage is TRBJ2-2; D perhaps matches TRBD2 (6 bases). V shed 7 bases and J shed 5 bases, with 17 bases lying between them. CDR3 length equals 15 residues. Germline loops: CDR1 MNHEY, CDR2 SVGEGT.

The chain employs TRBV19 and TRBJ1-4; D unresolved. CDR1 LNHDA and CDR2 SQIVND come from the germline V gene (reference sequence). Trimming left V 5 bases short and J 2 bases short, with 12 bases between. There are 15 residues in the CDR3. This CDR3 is CASSPRKSTNEKLFF. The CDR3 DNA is TGTGCCAGTAGTCCCAGGAAATCTACTAATGAAAAACTGTTTTTT.

The CDR3, as DNA: TGTGCCAGCAGCTTTAGACAGGGAGGTGAAAAACTGTTTTTT. Encoded protein: CASSFRQGGEKLFF. The chain combines TRBV13 with TRBJ1-4; 7 bases line up with TRBD1. The junction had 5 bases not matched to a gene; V was cut back by 3 bases and J by 7 bases. This CDR3 comprises 14 residues. Germline lookup yields CDR1 PRHDT and CDR2 FYEKMQ (reference sequence).